This T cell receptor (beta chain) was profiled in a study of CD8+ T cells in alopecia areata. Study in general: Those treated were given oral tofacitinib at 5 to 10 mg twice daily. The duration of tofacitinib was 6 to 18 months, with 6 months off drug afterward.

This clone was seen only once. This sample also contains other DNA sequences that code for the same CDR3. Extracted RNA was reverse transcribed into cDNA, the sequencing template. This table comes from immunoSEQ multiplex PCR, and its TCRdb copy is limited to in-frame clones, with some not included. The repertoire has approximately 190,000 clones, about three fifths of them found once; the top ten carry roughly 5.8%. Germline lookup yields CDR1 SGHRS and CDR2 YFSETQ. V lost 0 bases and J lost 0, with 7 bases in between. CDR3 size: 14 residues. Treatment: oral pan-JAK inhibitor, 5-10 mg twice daily. Alopecia areata patients provided lesional scalp punch biopsies and peripheral blood, both collected for the study.

The TCR was taken from a human donor with alopecia areata. The sample in question was CD4+ T cells sorted from blood, obtained at week 24, from a patient treated with tofacitinib. V and J are TRBV5-1 and TRBJ2-7; maybe TRBD1 (5 bases). The CDR3 DNA reads as TGCGCCAGCAGCTTGGGGACATCCTCCTACGAGCAGTACTTC. It specifies CASSLGTSSYEQYF.